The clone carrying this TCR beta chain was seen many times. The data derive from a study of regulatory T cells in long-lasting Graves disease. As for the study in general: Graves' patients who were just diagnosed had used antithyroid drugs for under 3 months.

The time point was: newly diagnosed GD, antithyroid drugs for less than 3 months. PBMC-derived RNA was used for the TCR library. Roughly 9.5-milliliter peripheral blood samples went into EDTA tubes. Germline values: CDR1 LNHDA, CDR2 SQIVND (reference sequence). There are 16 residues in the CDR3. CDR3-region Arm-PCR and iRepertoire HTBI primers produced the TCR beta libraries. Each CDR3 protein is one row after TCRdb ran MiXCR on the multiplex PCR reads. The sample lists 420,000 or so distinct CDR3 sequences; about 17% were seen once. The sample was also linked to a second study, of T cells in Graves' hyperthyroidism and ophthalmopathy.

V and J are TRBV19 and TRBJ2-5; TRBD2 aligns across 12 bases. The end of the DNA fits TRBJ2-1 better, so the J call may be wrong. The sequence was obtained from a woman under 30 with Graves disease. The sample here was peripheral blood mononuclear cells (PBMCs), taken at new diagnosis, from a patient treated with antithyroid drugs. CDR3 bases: TGTGCCAGTACCGGGTGGCTAGCGGGAGGGTCGGATGAGCAGTTCTTC. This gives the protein CASTGWLAGGSDEQFF.